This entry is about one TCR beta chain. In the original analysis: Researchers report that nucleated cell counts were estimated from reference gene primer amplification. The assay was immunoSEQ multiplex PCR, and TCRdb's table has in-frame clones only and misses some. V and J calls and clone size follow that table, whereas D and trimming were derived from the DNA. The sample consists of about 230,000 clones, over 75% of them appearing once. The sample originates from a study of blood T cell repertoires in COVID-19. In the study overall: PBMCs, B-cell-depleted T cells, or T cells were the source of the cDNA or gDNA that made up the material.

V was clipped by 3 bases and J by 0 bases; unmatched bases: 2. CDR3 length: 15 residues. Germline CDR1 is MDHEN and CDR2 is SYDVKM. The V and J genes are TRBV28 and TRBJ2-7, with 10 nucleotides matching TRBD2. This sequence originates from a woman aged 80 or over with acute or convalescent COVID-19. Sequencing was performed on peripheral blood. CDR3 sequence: CASSFPSGSSYEQYF. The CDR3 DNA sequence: TGTGCCAGCAGTTTTCCTAGCGGGAGCTCCTACGAGCAGTACTTC.